Shown below are 21 T cell receptor beta chains from a single sample sequenced in a study of neurological immune-mediated disorders. TCRdb ran MiXCR on the 5' RACE reads and lists one entry per CDR3 protein. Of 55,000 to 65,000 distinct CDR3 sequences in the sample, around 11% were seen once. Time point meaning: longitudinal time-point 1 (baseline). What was sequenced was PBMCs. Source of these receptors: a male donor with HTLV-1-associated myelopathy (HAM/TSP).

The table lists this clonotype with many counts. This chain links TRBV7-9 with TRBJ2-2, with TRBD1 matching over 10 bases. The V and J ends lost 5 bases and 5 bases, in that order; junction bases with no gene match: 8. The CDR3 loop spans 16 amino acids. CDR1 is SEHNR and CDR2 is FQNEAQ in the germline V gene (reference sequence). CDR3 coding DNA: TGTGCCAGCAGCCCGACTCGGGGACAGGGGACCGGGGAGCTGTTTTTT. Translation gives CASSPTRGQGTGELFF.

As concerns this clonotype: A much bigger clone sits one base away, suggesting this may be a read error. This chain connects TRBV2 to TRBJ1-4; D remains ambiguous. Germline CDR1 SNHLY, CDR2 FYNNEI. This CDR3 has 13 amino acids. In nucleotides, the CDR3 is TGTGCCAGCAGTGAGGAATTTACGGAAACACTGTTTTTT. The encoded protein is CASSEEFTETLFF.

This clonotype came up a few times. The V call is TRBV5-5, the J call TRBJ2-7; D is undetermined. V gave up 0 bases and J gave up 6 bases, with 7 bases separating them. The CDR3 loop spans 12 amino acids. Looked up from germline, CDR1 is SGHKS and CDR2 is YYEKEE (reference sequence). CDR3 sequence reads: CASSLALGEQYF. The CDR3 DNA follows: TGTGCCAGCAGCTTGGCCTTAGGCGAGCAGTACTTC.

This clonotype was picked up a small number of times. V is TRBV18 and J is TRBJ2-7; D perhaps matches TRBD2 (6 bases). Germline V gene sequence: CDR1 KGHSH, CDR2 LQKENI. The CDR3 extends over 12 amino acids. V lost 6 bases, J lost 7 bases, and 13 bases lay in between. CDR3 bases: TGTGCCAGCTCGTCAGGGACTCAGGAGCAGTACTTC. It is translated as CASSSGTQEQYF.

This clonotype was counted ten times or more. The rearrangement uses TRBV6-2 or TRBV6-3 and TRBJ2-2, with D possibly matching TRBD2 (6 bases). Germline-derived CDR1 and CDR2 are MNHEY and SVGEGT. V lost 2 bases, J lost 6 bases, and 7 bases lay in between. CDR3 length: 13 amino acids. The CDR3 DNA is TGTGCCAGCAGTTACGGGGAGGCCGGGGAGCTGTTTTTT. Encoded protein: CASSYGEAGELFF.

By frequency in the sample, this clonotype is medium-sized (0.01 to 0.1%). V gene TRBV5-6 combines with J gene TRBJ2-7; no clear D gene. The CDR3 contains 15 residues. V was trimmed by 4 bases and J by 5 bases, leaving 19 bases between them. Germline CDR1 SGHDT, CDR2 YYEEEE. The CDR3 region has the DNA TGTGCCAGCAGCCCCCCGGCTGGGGTTCCCGACGAGCAGTACTTC. It codes for CASSPPAGVPDEQYF. The full variable domain, completed using reference TRBV5-6 and TRBJ2-7, is DAGVTQSPTHLIKTRGQQVTLRCSPKSGHDTVSWYQQALGQGPQFIFQYYEEEERQRGNFPDRFSGHQFPNYSSELNVNALLLGDSALYLCASSPPAGVPDEQYFGPGTRLTVT.

This clonotype was picked up many times. The chain carries TRBV3-1 and TRBJ2-3, with 9 positions matching TRBD2. V trimming: 4 bases; J trimming: 0 bases; junction bases outside the gene matches: 2. Germline loops: CDR1 LGHDT, CDR2 YNNKEL (reference sequence). The CDR3 runs 15 residues. The CDR3 loop reads CASSPSGDSTDTQYF. In nucleotides, the CDR3 is TGTGCCAGCAGCCCTAGCGGGGACAGCACAGATACGCAGTATTTT.

The table lists this clonotype with many counts. The CDR3 DNA reads TGTGCCAGCAGCCAAGAGGGCAATCAGCCCCAGCATTTT. It is translated as CASSQEGNQPQHF. V and J are TRBV3-1 and TRBJ1-5; D unresolved. Germline-derived CDR1 and CDR2 are LGHDT and YNNKEL (reference sequence). The CDR3 consists of 13 residues. V lost 0 bases to trimming and J lost 2 bases, with 2 bases between them.

This clonotype was observed many times. V and J are TRBV20-1 and TRBJ1-1; no definite D call. Trimming took off 0 bases at V and 4 bases at J, with 15 bases between the two ends. From germline, CDR1 is DFQATT and CDR2 SNEGSKA (reference sequence). The CDR3 runs 15 residues. The CDR3 reads CSARDTQTTGTEAFF. Written as DNA, the CDR3 is TGCAGTGCTAGAGATACACAGACAACGGGCACTGAAGCTTTCTTT.

The chain is built from TRBV30 and TRBJ1-6, with 7 bases matching TRBD1. J gave up 2 bases and V 0 bases, and 1 base lay outside the gene matches. Germline V gives CDR1 GTSNPN, CDR2 SVGIG (reference sequence). This CDR3 is 15 amino acids long. The CDR3 reads CAWSVGGAYNSPLHF. In DNA, the CDR3 is TGTGCCTGGAGTGTAGGGGGCGCCTATAATTCACCCCTCCACTTT. The full variable domain, completed using reference TRBV30 and TRBJ1-6, is SQTIHQWPATLVQPVGSPLSLECTVEGTSNPNLYWYRQAAGRGLQLLFYSVGIGQISSEVPQNLSASRPQDRQFILSSKKLLLSDSGFYLCAWSVGGAYNSPLHFGNGTRLTVT.

This clonotype was found many times. V is TRBV7-2 and J is TRBJ2-3; 7 bases line up with TRBD2. Germline V gene lookup returns CDR1 SGHTA and CDR2 FQGNSA. The CDR3 is 14 residues long. V dropped 4 bases and J dropped 6; count of bases not matched to a gene: 7. CDR3: CASSYRVGGDTQYF. In nucleotides, the CDR3 is TGTGCCAGCAGCTATAGGGTGGGGGGGGATACGCAGTATTTT.

This clonotype has ten or more counts. The chain combines TRBV7-3 with TRBJ2-7; a possible D gene is TRBD1 (6 bases). CDR3 length equals 13 residues. Trimming left V 5 bases short and J 6 bases short, with 14 bases between. The germline CDR1 and CDR2 sequences are SGHTA and FQGTGA. CDR3 coding DNA: TGTGCCAGCAGCCCCCACAGGGAAGGCGAGCAGTACTTC. Translation gives CASSPHREGEQYF. Full variable domain (missing parts from reference TRBV7-3 and TRBJ2-7): GAGVSQTPSNKVTEKGKYVELRCDPISGHTALYWYRQSLGQGPEFLIYFQGTGAADDSGLPNDRFFAVRPEGSVSTLKIQRTERGDSAVYLCASSPHREGEQYFGPGTRLTVT.

This clonotype has ten or more counts. The J gene is TRBJ2-2, the V gene TRBV5-1, with no clear D. Trimming cost V 0 bases and J 6 bases, with 9 bases left between them. CDR1 SGHRS and CDR2 YFSETQ come from the germline V gene. There are 14 residues in the CDR3. The CDR3 here is CASSLDGVAGELFF. The CDR3 DNA reads as TGCGCCAGCAGCTTGGATGGGGTTGCCGGGGAGCTGTTTTTT.

At least ten counts were recorded for this clonotype. The chain recombines TRBV29-1 with TRBJ1-2, with D hard to call. The CDR3 totals 15 residues. Germline-derived CDR1 and CDR2 are SQVTM and ANQGSEA. V lost 5 bases to trimming and J lost 0 bases, with 16 bases between them. CDR3 bases: TGCAGCGTTCGCGGACGGCCCCTGACTAACTATGGCTACACCTTC. Its translation: CSVRGRPLTNYGYTF.

This clonotype was observed many times. V is TRBV29-1 and J is TRBJ2-5; D uncertain. V was pared by 4 bases and J by 0 bases, with 6 bases between. Germline CDR1 is SQVTM and CDR2 is ANQGSEA. The CDR3 runs 12 residues. CDR3 protein: CSVAKYQETQYF. CDR3 in DNA: TGCAGCGTTGCAAAGTACCAAGAGACCCAGTACTTC.

This clonotype was seen a handful of times. This rearrangement joins TRBV10-2 to TRBJ2-7, with 7 bases matching TRBD1. Looked up from germline, CDR1 is WSHSY and CDR2 is SAAADI. The CDR3 is made up of 15 amino acids. Trimming removed 0 bases from V and 6 bases from J; junction bases left unmatched: 8. The CDR3: CASSESTPTGVEQYF. Here the CDR3 DNA reads TGCGCCAGCAGTGAGTCGACGCCCACAGGGGTCGAGCAGTACTTC.

This clonotype was picked up many times. The chain employs TRBV15 and TRBJ1-4; D unresolved. Trimming took off 0 bases at V and 0 bases at J, with 11 bases between the two ends. CDR1 LNHNV and CDR2 YYDKDF come from the germline V gene (reference sequence). The CDR3 has 17 amino acids. CDR3 region: CATSRDPTTTTNEKLFF. CDR3 DNA sequence: TGTGCCACCAGCAGAGATCCTACCACCACAACTAATGAAAAACTGTTTTTT.

This clonotype showed up many times. CDR3 nucleotide sequence: TGTGCCAGCAGTTTTCCGGTCAGGGTAGCTTTCTTT. Translated: CASSFPVRVAFF. The rearrangement joins TRBV12-3 or TRBV12-4 to TRBJ1-1; possible D gene TRBD1, 5 bases. Trimming stripped 3 bases from V and 10 bases from J, with 12 bases between. The CDR3 extends over 12 amino acids.

This clonotype has a count of ten or more. The chain couples TRBV3-1 to TRBJ1-5; D gene uncertain. V was cut by 0 bases and J by 5 bases, with 5 bases left in between. This CDR3 has 13 amino acids. From germline, CDR1 is LGHDT and CDR2 YNNKEL (reference sequence). The CDR3 coding sequence is TGTGCCAGCAGCCAAGATCTCGATCAGCCCCAGCATTTT. Its protein product is CASSQDLDQPQHF.

This clonotype was detected ten times or more. V and J are TRBV5-1 and TRBJ1-2; 7 bases fit TRBD1. CDR3 length: 14 amino acids. Looked up from germline, CDR1 is SGHRS and CDR2 is YFSETQ. Germline trimming cut 0 bases from V and 7 bases from J; bases unmatched to any gene: 6. The CDR3 loop is CASSLGEGARGYTF. The CDR3, as DNA: TGCGCCAGCAGCTTGGGCGAGGGGGCCCGTGGCTACACCTTC.

At least ten counts were recorded for this clonotype. The chain couples TRBV9 to TRBJ1-4, with TRBD1 as a possible D gene (5 bases). The germline V and J ends were trimmed by 2 bases and 1 base, with 9 bases remaining between them. Germline CDR1 is SGDLS and CDR2 is YYNGEE. CDR3 length: 15 residues. The CDR3 loop reads CASSVATGTNEKLFF. CDR3 nucleotides: TGTGCCAGCAGCGTTGCCACAGGAACTAATGAAAAACTGTTTTTT.